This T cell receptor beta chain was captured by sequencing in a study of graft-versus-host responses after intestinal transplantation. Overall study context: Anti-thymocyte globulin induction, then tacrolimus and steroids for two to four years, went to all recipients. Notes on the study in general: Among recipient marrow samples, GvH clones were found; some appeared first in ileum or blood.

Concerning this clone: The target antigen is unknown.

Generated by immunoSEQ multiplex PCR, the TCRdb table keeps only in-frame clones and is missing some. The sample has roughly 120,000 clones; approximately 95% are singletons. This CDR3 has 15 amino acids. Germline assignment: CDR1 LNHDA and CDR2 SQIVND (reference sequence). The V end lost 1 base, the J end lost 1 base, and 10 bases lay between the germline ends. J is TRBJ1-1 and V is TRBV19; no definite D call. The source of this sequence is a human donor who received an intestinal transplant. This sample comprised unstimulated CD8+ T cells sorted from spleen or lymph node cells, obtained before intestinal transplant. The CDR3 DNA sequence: TGTGCCAGTAGTATAGCTTGGGAGCGGAACACTGAAGCTTTCTTT. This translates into CASSIAWERNTEAFF.